The 25 T cell receptor beta chains below were found in one sample sequenced in a study of blood T cell repertoires in COVID-19. Libraries were prepared by immunoSEQ multiplex PCR; TCRdb keeps only in-frame clonotypes and omits some of them. In the table there are approximately 80,000 clones, roughly 85% of which are singletons. The sample comprised peripheral blood. All receptors derive from a human donor in a cohort sampled during active COVID-19.

This chain connects TRBV6-5 to TRBJ1-6; 7 nucleotides agree with TRBD1. Germline loops: CDR1 MNHEY, CDR2 SVGAGI. With V trimmed by 6 bases and J by 4 bases, 3 bases remained unmatched. The CDR3 is 14 amino acids. CDR3 sequence (DNA): TGTGCCAGCAGCCCGACAGGGTATAATTCACCCCTCCACTTT. It is translated as CASSPTGYNSPLHF.

The chain employs TRBV2 and TRBJ2-7, with D perhaps TRBD1 (5 bases). Trimming left V 3 bases short and J 4 bases short, with 7 bases between. The CDR3 has 12 amino acids. From germline, CDR1 is SNHLY and CDR2 FYNNEI. This CDR3 reads CASSDRAYEQYF. CDR3 coding DNA: TGTGCCAGCAGTGACAGGGCATACGAGCAGTACTTC.

This rearrangement joins TRBV7-6 to TRBJ2-5, with 11 bases matching TRBD2. With 11 bases clipped from V and 5 bases from J, the junction kept 16 bases outside the gene matches. The germline V gene has CDR1 SGHVS and CDR2 FNYEAQ. CDR3 length: 16 residues. Written as DNA, the CDR3 is TGTGCCCCCAGGGTTACTAGCGGGAGTAGATGGGAGACCCAGTACTTC. Translating gives CAPRVTSGSRWETQYF.

This clone was seen more than once but under ten times. The chain combines TRBV19 with TRBJ1-5; a possible D gene is TRBD1 (5 bases). V was cut by 2 bases and J by 0 bases, with 8 bases left in between. Germline V CDR1 and CDR2: LNHDA, SQIVND (reference sequence). The CDR3 consists of 15 residues. The CDR3 is CASSIQGFSNQPQHF. The CDR3 DNA sequence: TGTGCCAGTAGTATACAGGGTTTTAGCAATCAGCCCCAGCATTTT. Filled out from reference TRBV19 and TRBJ1-5, the complete variable domain reads DGGITQSPKYLFRKEGQNVTLSCEQNLNHDAMYWYRQDPGQGLRLIYYSQIVNDFQKGDIAEGYSVSREKKESFPLTVTSAQKNPTAFYLCASSIQGFSNQPQHFGDGTRLSIL.

This sequence joins TRBV9 and TRBJ1-1; D possibly corresponds to TRBD1 (5 bases). Trimming took 4 bases from V and 0 from J, leaving 22 bases between them. The germline V gene has CDR1 SGDLS and CDR2 YYNGEE. This CDR3 comprises 18 residues. The CDR3 reads CASSPQAGGAGMNTEAFF. DNA of the CDR3: TGTGCCAGCAGCCCTCAAGCCGGCGGGGCAGGGATGAACACTGAAGCTTTCTTT.

V is TRBV3-1 (or the pseudogene TRBV3-2) and J is TRBJ2-7, with D perhaps matching TRBD2 (6 bases). CDR3 length: 13 amino acids. V was cut by 8 bases and J by 2 bases, with 13 bases left in between. CDR1 and CDR2 (germline): LGHDT, YNNKEL (reference sequence). This chain's CDR3 is CASAGFTPYEQYF. The CDR3 coding sequence is TGTGCCAGCGCGGGATTTACGCCCTACGAGCAGTACTTC.

This clone was detected once. An end of the junction differs from the germline gene, which may be a read error. V and J are TRBV10-2 and TRBJ1-1; D is unclear. The length of the CDR3 is 14 residues. In germline, CDR1 is WSHSY, CDR2 SAAADI. This CDR3 reads CASNEVQMNTEAFF. CDR3 sequence (DNA): TGCGCCAGCAATGAGGTCCAGATGAACACTGAAGCTTTCTTT.

The V gene is TRBV20-1, the J gene TRBJ2-7, with 8 bases identical to TRBD2. The ends lost 3 bases at V and 7 bases at J; junction bases unmatched: 14. Germline-derived CDR1 and CDR2 are DFQATT and SNEGSKA (reference sequence). The CDR3 totals 15 residues. CDR3 coding DNA: TGCAGTGCTAGTCCAACTCCGGGACTAGAGGGGGAGCAGTACTTC. Encoded protein: CSASPTPGLEGEQYF.

This sequence joins TRBV6-2 or TRBV6-3 and TRBJ2-7; D is possibly TRBD2 (5 bases). V lost 0 bases to trimming and J lost 7 bases, with 7 bases between them. CDR1 and CDR2 from the germline V gene are MNHEY and SVGEGT. This CDR3 is 12 amino acids long. In DNA, the CDR3 is TGTGCCAGCAGTTACTCGTGGGAGGAGCAGTACTTC. It codes for CASSYSWEEQYF.

The chain is built from TRBV30 and TRBJ2-3; 9 bases are shared with TRBD2. Germline CDR1 and CDR2: GTSNPN and SVGIG (reference sequence). The V gene end was trimmed by 4 bases and the J gene end by 1 base; junction bases not matched to a gene: 0. This CDR3 is built from 13 residues. In DNA form, the CDR3 reads TGTGCCTGGACTAGCGGGGGCACAGATACGCAGTATTTT. Its protein is CAWTSGGTDTQYF.

This sequence joins TRBV4-3 and TRBJ2-7; the D gene is possibly TRBD2 (6 bases). Trimming shortened V by 2 bases and J by 0 bases, and 8 bases separated the two germline ends. Germline V gene sequence: CDR1 LGHNA, CDR2 YSLEER. The CDR3 covers 14 residues. CDR3 coding DNA: TGCGCCAGCAGCCAAAGCGGGTTCTCCTACGAGCAGTACTTC. Its translation: CASSQSGFSYEQYF.

The rearrangement joins TRBV3-1 (or the pseudogene TRBV3-2) to TRBJ2-2; D is undetermined. V lost 5 bases, J lost 1 base, and 5 bases lay in between. The CDR3 sequence is 13 residues long. CDR1 LGHDT and CDR2 YNNKEL come from the germline V gene (reference sequence). CDR3 DNA: TGTGCCAGCAGCAGACAGAACACCGGGGAGCTGTTTTTT. The encoded protein is CASSRQNTGELFF.

The rearrangement joins TRBV5-1 to TRBJ2-1; 9 positions agree with TRBD1. Germline V gene sequence: CDR1 SGHRS, CDR2 YFSETQ. V was clipped by 4 bases and J by 3 bases; unmatched bases: 8. The CDR3 extends over 16 amino acids. In DNA form, the CDR3 reads TGCGCCAGCAGCCTGGCCGGGACAGGGTTCTACAATGAGCAGTTCTTC. Protein sequence: CASSLAGTGFYNEQFF. Full variable domain (outside the CDR3, taken from reference TRBV5-1 and TRBJ2-1): KAGVTQTPRYLIKTRGQQVTLSCSPISGHRSVSWYQQTPGQGLQFLFEYFSETQRNKGNFPGRFSGRQFSNSRSEMNVSTLELGDSALYLCASSLAGTGFYNEQFFGPGTRLTVL.

The chain combines TRBV9 with TRBJ1-1; D unresolved. Trimming cost V 0 bases and J 3 bases, with 9 bases left between them. This CDR3 contains 14 residues. CDR1 and CDR2 from the germline V gene are SGDLS and YYNGEE. The CDR3 is CASSVAQRDTEAFF. The CDR3 DNA follows: TGTGCCAGCAGCGTAGCACAGCGGGACACTGAAGCTTTCTTT.

The V and J genes are TRBV3-1 (or the pseudogene TRBV3-2) and TRBJ2-5; 9 nucleotides align to TRBD1. Germline-derived CDR1 and CDR2 are LGHDT and YNNKEL (reference sequence). Trimming took 4 bases from V and 5 from J; bases not matched to a gene: 5. CDR3 length equals 14 residues. The CDR3 loop reads CASSPGTGMETQYF. The DNA for the CDR3 is TGTGCCAGCAGCCCTGGGACAGGGATGGAGACCCAGTACTTC.

The V gene is TRBV4-3, the J gene TRBJ2-1; 9 bases align to TRBD2. CDR1 is LGHNA and CDR2 is YSLEER in the germline V gene. V was pared by 0 bases and J by 8 bases, with 5 bases of the junction left unmatched. There are 15 residues in the CDR3. The DNA of the CDR3 is TGCGCCAGCAGCCAAGATCGGGCGGGGGGGGATGAGCAGTTCTTC. Amino acids: CASSQDRAGGDEQFF.

The J gene is TRBJ2-7, the V gene TRBV20-1; 7 nucleotides agree with TRBD2. This CDR3 is 11 amino acids long. With 1 base clipped from V and 9 bases from J, the junction kept 3 bases outside the gene matches. Germline-derived CDR1 and CDR2 are DFQATT and SNEGSKA (reference sequence). For the CDR3, the DNA is TGCAGTGCTAGAGCGTCGGGAGGGCAGTACTTC. This gives the protein CSARASGGQYF.

This chain connects TRBV20-1 to TRBJ2-5, with no clear D. The CDR3 consists of 16 residues. The germline V gene encodes CDR1 DFQATT and CDR2 SNEGSKA (reference sequence). The germline V and J ends were trimmed by 3 bases and 2 bases, with 19 bases remaining between them. CDR3 sequence: CSASSVASLHQETQYF. DNA of the CDR3: TGCAGTGCTAGTTCGGTAGCTTCCCTCCATCAAGAGACCCAGTACTTC.

V is TRBV7-2 and J is TRBJ2-5; D possibly corresponds to TRBD1 (5 bases). The CDR3 has 14 residues. V was trimmed by 5 bases and J by 2 bases, leaving 12 bases between them. CDR1 is SGHTA and CDR2 is FQGNSA in the germline V gene. As DNA, the CDR3 is TGTGCCAGCAGCCCATCAGGGATGCAAGAGACCCAGTACTTC. The encoded protein is CASSPSGMQETQYF.

The chain employs TRBV6-5 and TRBJ1-2, with D perhaps matching TRBD1 (5 bases). This CDR3 region has 13 residues. Trimming shortened V by 4 bases and J by 3 bases, and 9 bases separated the two germline ends. Germline CDR1 and CDR2: MNHEY and SVGAGI. CDR3 region: CASSSRVDYGYTF. The CDR3 nucleotides are TGTGCCAGCAGTTCCAGGGTGGACTATGGCTACACCTTC.

The chain uses TRBV4-3 and TRBJ2-7; possible D gene TRBD2, 6 bases. V was cut by 1 base and J by 7 bases, with 11 bases left in between. The CDR3 has 13 residues. CDR1 is LGHNA and CDR2 is YSLEER in the germline V gene. CDR3 DNA sequence: TGCGCCAGCAGCCAAGGCCCTGCGGGGGAGCAGTACTTC. Translated: CASSQGPAGEQYF.

In its sample, this clone was seen a few times. The chain combines TRBV12-3 or TRBV12-4 with TRBJ2-2, with a tentative D call TRBD2 (5 bases). The CDR3 runs to 12 residues. Trimming removed 8 bases at V and 7 bases at J, with 11 bases between. CDR3 DNA: TGTGCCAGCGGGAGTACGGGCGGGGAGCTGTTTTTT. Translating gives CASGSTGGELFF.

The chain has TRBV12-3 or TRBV12-4 and TRBJ1-5; 8 bases align to TRBD1. There are 13 residues in the CDR3. V was pared by 7 bases and J by 6 bases, with 5 bases of the junction left unmatched. For the CDR3, the DNA is TGTGCCAGCAACCAACAGGGGGGTCAGCCCCAGCATTTT. It specifies CASNQQGGQPQHF.

This clone appeared a single time. Other DNA sequences in this specimen translate into the identical CDR3. This chain links TRBV6-2 or TRBV6-3 with TRBJ2-5; D remains ambiguous. Deletions cut 5 bases from V and 5 bases from J, with 6 bases between. The CDR3 runs to 11 residues. Germline V lookup: CDR1 MNHEY, CDR2 SVGEGT. As DNA, the CDR3 is TGTGCCAGCAGTCTACGGGAGACCCAGTACTTC. Protein sequence: CASSLRETQYF.

The chain is built from TRBV9 and TRBJ2-5, with unresolved D. Germline lookup yields CDR1 SGDLS and CDR2 YYNGEE. Trimming left V 3 bases short and J 1 base short, with 10 bases between. The CDR3 is 14 residues long. This chain's CDR3 is CASSALGIQETQYF. The CDR3 DNA sequence: TGTGCCAGCAGCGCTCTTGGCATCCAAGAGACCCAGTACTTC.